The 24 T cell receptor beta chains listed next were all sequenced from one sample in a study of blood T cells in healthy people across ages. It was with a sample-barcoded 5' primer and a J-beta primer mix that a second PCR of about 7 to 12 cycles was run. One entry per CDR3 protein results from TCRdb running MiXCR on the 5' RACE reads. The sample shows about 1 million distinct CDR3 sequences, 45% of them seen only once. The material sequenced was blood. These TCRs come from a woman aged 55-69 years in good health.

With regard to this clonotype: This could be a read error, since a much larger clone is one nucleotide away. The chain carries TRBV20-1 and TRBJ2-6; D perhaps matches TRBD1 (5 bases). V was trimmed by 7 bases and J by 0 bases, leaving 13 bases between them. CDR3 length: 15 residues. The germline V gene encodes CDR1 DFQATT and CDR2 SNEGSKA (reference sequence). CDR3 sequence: CSVDLGDSGANVLTF. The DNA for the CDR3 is TGCAGTGTAGACCTAGGGGACTCTGGGGCCAACGTCCTGACTTTC.

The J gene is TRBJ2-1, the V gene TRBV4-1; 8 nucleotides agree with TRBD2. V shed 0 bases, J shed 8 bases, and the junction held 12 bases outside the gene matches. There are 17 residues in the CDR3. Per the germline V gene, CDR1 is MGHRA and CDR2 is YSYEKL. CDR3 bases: TGCGCCAGCAGCCAAGAATTCCCCGGGAGGGCCTTGGATGAGCAGTTCTTC. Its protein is CASSQEFPGRALDEQFF.

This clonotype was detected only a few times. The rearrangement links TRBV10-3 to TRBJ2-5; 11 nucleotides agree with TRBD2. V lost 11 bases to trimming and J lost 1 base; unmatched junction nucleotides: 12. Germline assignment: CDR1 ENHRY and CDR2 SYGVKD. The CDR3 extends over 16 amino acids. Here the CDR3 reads CAATPGTSGFQETQYF. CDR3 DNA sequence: TGTGCCGCCACGCCCGGGACTAGCGGATTCCAAGAGACCCAGTACTTC.

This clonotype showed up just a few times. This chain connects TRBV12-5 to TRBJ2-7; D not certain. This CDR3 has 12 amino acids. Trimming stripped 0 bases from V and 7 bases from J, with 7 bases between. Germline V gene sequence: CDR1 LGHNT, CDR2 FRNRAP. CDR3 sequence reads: CASGLVDGEQYF. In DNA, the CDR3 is TGTGCTAGTGGTTTGGTAGATGGGGAGCAGTACTTC.

CDR3 amino acids: CASSLRRAEGEQFF. CDR3 in DNA: TGTGCCAGCAGTTTACGGAGGGCCGAAGGTGAGCAGTTCTTC. The gene calls are TRBV27 and TRBJ2-1; maybe TRBD2 (6 bases). The germline V gene encodes CDR1 MNHEY and CDR2 SMNVEV (reference sequence). Trimming took off 2 bases at V and 9 bases at J, with 14 bases between the two ends. The length of the CDR3 is 14 residues.

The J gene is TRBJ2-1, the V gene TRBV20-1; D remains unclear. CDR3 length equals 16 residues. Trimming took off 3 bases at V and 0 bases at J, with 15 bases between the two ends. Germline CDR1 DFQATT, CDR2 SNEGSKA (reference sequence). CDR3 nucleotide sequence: TGCAGTGCTAGCTCCGCCATCGCCGTCTCCTACAATGAGCAGTTCTTC. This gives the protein CSASSAIAVSYNEQFF.

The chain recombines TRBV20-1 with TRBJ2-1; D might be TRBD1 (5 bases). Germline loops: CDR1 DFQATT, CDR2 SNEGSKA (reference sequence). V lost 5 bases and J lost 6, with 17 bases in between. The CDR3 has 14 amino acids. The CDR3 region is CSAHGPTEANEQFF. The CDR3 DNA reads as TGCAGTGCTCACGGTCCGACAGAGGCCAATGAGCAGTTCTTC.

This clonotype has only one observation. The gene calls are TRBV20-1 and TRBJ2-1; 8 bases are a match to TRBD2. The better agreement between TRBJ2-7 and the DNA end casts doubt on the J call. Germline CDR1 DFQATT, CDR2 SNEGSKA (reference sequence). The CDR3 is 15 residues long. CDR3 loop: CSARPGLGPYNEQYF. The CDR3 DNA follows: TGCAGTGCTCGACCGGGACTAGGTCCCTACAATGAGCAGTACTTC.

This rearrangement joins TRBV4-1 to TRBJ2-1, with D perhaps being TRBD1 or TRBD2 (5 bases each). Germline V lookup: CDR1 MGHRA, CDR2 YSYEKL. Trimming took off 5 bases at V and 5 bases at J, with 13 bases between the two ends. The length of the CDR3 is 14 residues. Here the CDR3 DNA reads TGCGCCAGCAGCGTCTCCGGGACGCACAATGAGCAGTTCTTC. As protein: CASSVSGTHNEQFF.

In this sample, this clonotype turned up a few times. CDR3 coding DNA: TGTGCCACCAGTGATAGTGGGGGACAGGGGAAAAACATTCAGTACTTC. Encoded protein: CATSDSGGQGKNIQYF. The rearrangement joins TRBV24-1 to TRBJ2-4, with 10 positions matching TRBD1. In germline, CDR1 is KGHDR, CDR2 SFDVKD. The length of the CDR3 is 16 residues. The trim removed 3 bases at V and 4 bases at J, leaving 5 bases unmatched.

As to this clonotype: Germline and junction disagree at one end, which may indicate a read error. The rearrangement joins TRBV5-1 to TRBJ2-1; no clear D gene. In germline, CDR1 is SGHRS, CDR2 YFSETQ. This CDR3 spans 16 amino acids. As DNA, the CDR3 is TGCGCCAGCAGCTTGGAGTCTGCGGCACCCTACAATGGGCAGTTCTTC. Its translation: CASSLESAAPYNGQFF.

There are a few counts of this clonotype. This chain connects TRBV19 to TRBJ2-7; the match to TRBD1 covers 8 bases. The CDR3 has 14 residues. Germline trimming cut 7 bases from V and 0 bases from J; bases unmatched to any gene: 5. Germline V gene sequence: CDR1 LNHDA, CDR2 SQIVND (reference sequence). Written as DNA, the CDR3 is TGTGCCAGTAAGGGACAGGACAGCTCCTACGAGCAGTACTTC. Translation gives CASKGQDSSYEQYF.

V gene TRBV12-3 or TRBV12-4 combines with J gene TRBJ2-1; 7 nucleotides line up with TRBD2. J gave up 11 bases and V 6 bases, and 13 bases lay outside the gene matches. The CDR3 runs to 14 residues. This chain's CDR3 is CASRIEGGPNKQFF. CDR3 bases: TGTGCCAGCAGAATCGAGGGAGGGCCTAATAAGCAGTTCTTC.

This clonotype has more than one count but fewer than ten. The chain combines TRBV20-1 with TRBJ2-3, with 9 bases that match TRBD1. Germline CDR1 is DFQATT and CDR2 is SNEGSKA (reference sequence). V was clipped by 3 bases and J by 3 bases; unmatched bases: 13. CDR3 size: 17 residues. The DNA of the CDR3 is TGCAGTGCTAGCCCCATTCCCGGGGGACAGGGTACAGATACGCAGTATTTT. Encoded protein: CSASPIPGGQGTDTQYF.

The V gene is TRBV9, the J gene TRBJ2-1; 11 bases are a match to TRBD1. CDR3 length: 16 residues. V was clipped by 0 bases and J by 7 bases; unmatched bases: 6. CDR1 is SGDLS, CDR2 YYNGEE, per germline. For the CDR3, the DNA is TGTGCCAGCAGCGTAGAGGACGGGACAGGGGGAAATGAGCAGTTCTTC. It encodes CASSVEDGTGGNEQFF.

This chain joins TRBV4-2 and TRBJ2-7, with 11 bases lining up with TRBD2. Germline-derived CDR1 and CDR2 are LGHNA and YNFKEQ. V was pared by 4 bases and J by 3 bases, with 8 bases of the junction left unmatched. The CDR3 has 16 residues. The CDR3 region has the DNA TGTGCCAGCAGCCCCGAAGGCCTAGCGGGGGGCTACGAGCAGTACTTC. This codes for CASSPEGLAGGYEQYF.

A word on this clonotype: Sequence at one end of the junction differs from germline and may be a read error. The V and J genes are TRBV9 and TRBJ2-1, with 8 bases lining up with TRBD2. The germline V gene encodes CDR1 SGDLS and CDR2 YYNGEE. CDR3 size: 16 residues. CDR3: CASSVAGKSSYNEQFF. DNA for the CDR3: TGCGCCAGCAGCGTAGCGGGGAAAAGCTCCTACAATGAGCAGTTCTTC.

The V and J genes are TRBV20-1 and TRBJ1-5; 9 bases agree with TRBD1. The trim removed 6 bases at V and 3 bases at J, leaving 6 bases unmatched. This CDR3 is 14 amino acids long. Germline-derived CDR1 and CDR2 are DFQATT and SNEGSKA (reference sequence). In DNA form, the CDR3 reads TGCAGTGCGTCGGACAGGGGATACAATCAGCCCCAGCATTTT. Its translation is CSASDRGYNQPQHF.

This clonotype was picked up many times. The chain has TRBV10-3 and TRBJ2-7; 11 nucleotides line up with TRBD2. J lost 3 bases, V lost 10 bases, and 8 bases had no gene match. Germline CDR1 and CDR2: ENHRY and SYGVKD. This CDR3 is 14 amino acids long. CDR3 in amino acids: CATTTGTSGYEQYF. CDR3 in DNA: TGTGCCACCACCACCGGGACTAGCGGCTACGAGCAGTACTTC.

In nucleotides, the CDR3 is TGTGCCAGCACTCTAATGGGGAATGAGCAGTTCTTC. It translates to CASTLMGNEQFF. The V gene is TRBV2, the J gene TRBJ2-1; D not resolved. Trimming cost V 7 bases and J 7 bases, with 11 bases left between them. The CDR3 has 12 amino acids. Germline V gene data show CDR1 as SNHLY and CDR2 as FYNNEI. Full variable domain (remainder filled in from reference TRBV2 and TRBJ2-1): EPEVTQTPSHQVTQMGQEVILRCVPISNHLYFYWYRQILGQKVEFLVSFYNNEISEKSEIFDDQFSVERPDGSNFTLKIRSTKLEDSAMYFCASTLMGNEQFFGPGTRLTVL.

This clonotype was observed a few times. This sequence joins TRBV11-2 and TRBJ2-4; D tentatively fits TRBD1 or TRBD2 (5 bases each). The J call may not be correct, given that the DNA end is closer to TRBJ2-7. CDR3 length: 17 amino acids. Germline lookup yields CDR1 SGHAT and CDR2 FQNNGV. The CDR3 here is CASSPTWGPRGQYEQYF. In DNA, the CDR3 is TGTGCCAGCAGCCCGACGTGGGGACCCCGAGGACAATACGAGCAGTACTTC.

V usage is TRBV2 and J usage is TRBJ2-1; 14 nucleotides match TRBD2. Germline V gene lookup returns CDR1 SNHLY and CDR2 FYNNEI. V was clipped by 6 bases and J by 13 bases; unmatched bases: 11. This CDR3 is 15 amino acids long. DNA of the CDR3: TGTGCCAGCAGCTCCTCGGGACTAGCGGGAGAGACCCAGTTCTTC. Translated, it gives CASSSSGLAGETQFF.

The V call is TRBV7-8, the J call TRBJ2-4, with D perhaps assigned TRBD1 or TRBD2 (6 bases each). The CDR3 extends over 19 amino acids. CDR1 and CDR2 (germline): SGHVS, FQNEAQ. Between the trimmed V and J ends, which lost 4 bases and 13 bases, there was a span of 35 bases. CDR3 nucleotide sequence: TGTGCCAGCAGCTCGCTAACCTCGAGGGGGGCGAGAACCTCCTACGGGCAGTACTTC. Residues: CASSSLTSRGARTSYGQYF.

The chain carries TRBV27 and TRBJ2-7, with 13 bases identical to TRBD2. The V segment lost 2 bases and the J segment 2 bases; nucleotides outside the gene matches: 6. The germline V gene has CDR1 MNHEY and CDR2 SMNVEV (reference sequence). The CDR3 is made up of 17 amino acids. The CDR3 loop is CASSLRLAGGKPYEQYF. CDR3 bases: TGTGCCAGCAGTTTAAGACTAGCGGGAGGCAAACCCTACGAGCAGTACTTC.